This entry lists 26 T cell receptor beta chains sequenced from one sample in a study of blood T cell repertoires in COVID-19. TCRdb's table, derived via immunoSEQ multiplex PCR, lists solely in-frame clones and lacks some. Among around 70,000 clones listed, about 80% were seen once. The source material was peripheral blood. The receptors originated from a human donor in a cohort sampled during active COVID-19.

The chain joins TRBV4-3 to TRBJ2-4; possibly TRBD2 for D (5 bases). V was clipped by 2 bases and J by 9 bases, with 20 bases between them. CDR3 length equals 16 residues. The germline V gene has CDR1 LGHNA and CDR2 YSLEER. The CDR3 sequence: CASSQSLGGLDGIQYF. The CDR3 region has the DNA TGCGCCAGCAGCCAATCTCTCGGAGGACTCGATGGCATTCAGTACTTC.

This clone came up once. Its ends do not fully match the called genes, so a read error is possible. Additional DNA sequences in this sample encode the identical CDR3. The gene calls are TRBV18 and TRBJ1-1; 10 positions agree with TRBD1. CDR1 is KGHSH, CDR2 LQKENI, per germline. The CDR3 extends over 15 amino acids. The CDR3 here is CASSSVRQGAAEAFF. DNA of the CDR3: TGTGCTAGCTCATCCGTTAGACAGGGGGCCGCTGAAGCTTTCTTT.

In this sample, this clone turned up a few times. CDR3 nucleotides: TGTGCCAGCAGTTTAGGGGCCTATAGCAATCAGCCCCAGCATTTT. Protein: CASSLGAYSNQPQHF. The chain links TRBV27 to TRBJ1-5; TRBD1 might be the D (5 bases). V gave up 2 bases and J gave up 0 bases, with 8 bases separating them. The germline V gene encodes CDR1 MNHEY and CDR2 SMNVEV (reference sequence). The CDR3 covers 15 residues.

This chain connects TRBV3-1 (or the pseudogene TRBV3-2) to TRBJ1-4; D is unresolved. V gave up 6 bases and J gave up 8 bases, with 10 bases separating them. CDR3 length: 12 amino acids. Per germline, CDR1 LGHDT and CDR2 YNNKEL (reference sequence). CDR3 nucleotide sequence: TGTGCCAGCAGTCCCTCGAGAGAAAAACTGTTTTTT. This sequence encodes CASSPSREKLFF.

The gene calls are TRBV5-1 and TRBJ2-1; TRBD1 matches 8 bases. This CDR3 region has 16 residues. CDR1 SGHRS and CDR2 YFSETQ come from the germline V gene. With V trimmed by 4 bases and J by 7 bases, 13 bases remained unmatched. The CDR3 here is CASSDSGGASSNEQFF. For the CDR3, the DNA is TGCGCCAGCAGCGACTCAGGGGGCGCCTCGAGTAATGAGCAGTTCTTC.

The CDR3 nucleotides read TGTGCCAGCAGCTTAGGGGGGACAGGGTTTGCAGATACGCAGTATTTT. Translated, it gives CASSLGGTGFADTQYF. The chain employs TRBV11-3 and TRBJ2-3; TRBD1 matches 9 bases. With V trimmed by 1 base and J by 4 bases, 6 bases remained unmatched. CDR1 and CDR2 (germline): SGHNT, YENEEA. This CDR3 has 16 amino acids.

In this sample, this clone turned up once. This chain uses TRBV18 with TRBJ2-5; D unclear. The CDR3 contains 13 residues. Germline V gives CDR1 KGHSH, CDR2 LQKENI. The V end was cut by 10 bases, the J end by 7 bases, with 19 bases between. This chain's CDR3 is CATRQSDLGTQYF. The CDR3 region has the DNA TGTGCCACCCGCCAGTCTGATCTAGGGACCCAGTACTTC.

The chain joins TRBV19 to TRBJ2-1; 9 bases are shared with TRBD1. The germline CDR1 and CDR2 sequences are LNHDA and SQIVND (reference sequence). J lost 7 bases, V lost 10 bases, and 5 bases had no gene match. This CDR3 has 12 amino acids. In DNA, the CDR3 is TGTGCCACGGGGACAGGGAGTAATGAGCAGTTCTTC. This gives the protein CATGTGSNEQFF.

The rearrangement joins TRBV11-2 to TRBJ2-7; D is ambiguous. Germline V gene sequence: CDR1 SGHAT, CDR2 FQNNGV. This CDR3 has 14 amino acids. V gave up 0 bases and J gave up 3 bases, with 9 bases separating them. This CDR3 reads CASSLDTAIYEQYF. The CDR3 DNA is TGTGCCAGCAGCTTAGATACAGCTATCTACGAGCAGTACTTC.

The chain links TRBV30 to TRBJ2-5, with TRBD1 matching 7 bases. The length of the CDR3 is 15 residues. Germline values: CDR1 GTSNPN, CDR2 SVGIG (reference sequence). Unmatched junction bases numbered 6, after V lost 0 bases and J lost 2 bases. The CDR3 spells CAWSVQRDRQETQYF. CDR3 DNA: TGTGCCTGGAGTGTACAGAGGGACAGACAAGAGACCCAGTACTTC.

The CDR3 here is CASSWTVNQPQHF. As DNA, the CDR3 is TGTGCCAGCAGTTGGACAGTAAATCAGCCCCAGCATTTT. The chain couples TRBV6-2 or TRBV6-3 to TRBJ1-5; possible D gene TRBD1, 6 bases. CDR1 MNHEY and CDR2 SVGEGT come from the germline V gene. The CDR3 sequence is 13 residues long. The ends were cut back, 4 bases at V and 4 bases at J, with 8 bases in the middle.

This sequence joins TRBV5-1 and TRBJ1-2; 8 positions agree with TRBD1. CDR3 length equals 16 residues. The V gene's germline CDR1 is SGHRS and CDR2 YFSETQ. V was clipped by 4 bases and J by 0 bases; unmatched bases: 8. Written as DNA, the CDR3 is TGCGCCAGCAGCCACAGGACAGGGTCTCCTAACTATGGCTACACCTTC. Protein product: CASSHRTGSPNYGYTF.

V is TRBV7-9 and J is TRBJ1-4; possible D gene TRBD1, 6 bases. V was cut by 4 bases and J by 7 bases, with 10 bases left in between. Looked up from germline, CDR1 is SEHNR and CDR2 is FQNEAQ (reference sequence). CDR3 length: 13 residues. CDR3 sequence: CASSYRVGEKLFF. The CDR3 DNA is TGTGCCAGCAGCTACAGGGTTGGTGAAAAACTGTTTTTT.

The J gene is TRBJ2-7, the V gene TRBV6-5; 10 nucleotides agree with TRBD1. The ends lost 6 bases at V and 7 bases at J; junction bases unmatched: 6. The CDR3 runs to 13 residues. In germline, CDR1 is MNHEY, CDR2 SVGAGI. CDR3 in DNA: TGTGCCAGCAGCTCGGGACAGGGGAGGGAGCAGTACTTC. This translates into CASSSGQGREQYF.

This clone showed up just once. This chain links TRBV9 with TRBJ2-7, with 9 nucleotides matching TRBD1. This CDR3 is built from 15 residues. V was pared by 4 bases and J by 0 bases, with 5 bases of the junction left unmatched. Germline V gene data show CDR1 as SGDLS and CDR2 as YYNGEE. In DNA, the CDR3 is TGTGCCAGCAGCAACCGACAGGGGGTCTCCTACGAGCAGTACTTC. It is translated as CASSNRQGVSYEQYF.

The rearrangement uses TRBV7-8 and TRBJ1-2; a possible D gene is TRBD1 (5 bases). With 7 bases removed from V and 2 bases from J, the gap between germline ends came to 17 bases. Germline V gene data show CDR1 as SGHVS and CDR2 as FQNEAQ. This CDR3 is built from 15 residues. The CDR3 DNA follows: TGTGCCAGCACCCCCCGCGGGACGGGAAACTATGGCTACACCTTC. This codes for CASTPRGTGNYGYTF.

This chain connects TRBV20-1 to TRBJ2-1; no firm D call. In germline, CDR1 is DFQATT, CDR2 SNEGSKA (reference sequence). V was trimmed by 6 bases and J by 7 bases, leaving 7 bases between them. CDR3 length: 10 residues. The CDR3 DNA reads TGCAGTGCCAGGCAGAATGAGCAGTTCTTC. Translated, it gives CSARQNEQFF.

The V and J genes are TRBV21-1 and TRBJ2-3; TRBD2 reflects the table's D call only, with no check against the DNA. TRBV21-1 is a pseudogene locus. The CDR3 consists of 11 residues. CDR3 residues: CASKEKDTQYF. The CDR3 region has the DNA TGTGCCAGCAAGGAGAAAGATACGCAGTATTTT.

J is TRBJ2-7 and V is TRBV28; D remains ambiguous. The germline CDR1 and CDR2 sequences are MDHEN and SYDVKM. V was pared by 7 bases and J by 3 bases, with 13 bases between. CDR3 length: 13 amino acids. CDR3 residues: CASKYPLGYEQYF. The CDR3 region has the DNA TGTGCCAGCAAATACCCCCTAGGCTACGAGCAGTACTTC.

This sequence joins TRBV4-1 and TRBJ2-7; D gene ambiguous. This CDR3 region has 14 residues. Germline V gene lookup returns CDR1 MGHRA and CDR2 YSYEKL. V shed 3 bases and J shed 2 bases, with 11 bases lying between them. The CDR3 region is CASSQNSRAYEQYF. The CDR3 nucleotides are TGCGCCAGCAGCCAGAATAGCCGCGCCTACGAGCAGTACTTC.

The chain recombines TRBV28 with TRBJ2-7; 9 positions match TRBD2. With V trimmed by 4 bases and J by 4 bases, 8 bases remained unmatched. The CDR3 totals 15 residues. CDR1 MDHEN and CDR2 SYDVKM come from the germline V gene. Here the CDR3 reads CASSSPVTSGYEQYF. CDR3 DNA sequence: TGTGCCAGCAGTTCCCCCGTGACTAGCGGATACGAGCAGTACTTC.

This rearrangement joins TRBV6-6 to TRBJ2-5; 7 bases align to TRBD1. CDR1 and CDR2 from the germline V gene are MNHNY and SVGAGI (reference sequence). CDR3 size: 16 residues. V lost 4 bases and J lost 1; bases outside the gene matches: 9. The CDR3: CASSSGQALTQETQYF. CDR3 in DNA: TGTGCCAGCAGTTCCGGACAGGCCCTAACCCAAGAGACCCAGTACTTC.

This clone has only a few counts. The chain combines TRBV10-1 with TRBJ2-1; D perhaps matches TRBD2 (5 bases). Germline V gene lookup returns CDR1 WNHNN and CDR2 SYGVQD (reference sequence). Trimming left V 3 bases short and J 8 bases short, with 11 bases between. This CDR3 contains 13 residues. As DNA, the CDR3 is TGCGCCAGCAGTGATCGGGAAGGTGATGAGCAGTTCTTC. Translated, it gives CASSDREGDEQFF.

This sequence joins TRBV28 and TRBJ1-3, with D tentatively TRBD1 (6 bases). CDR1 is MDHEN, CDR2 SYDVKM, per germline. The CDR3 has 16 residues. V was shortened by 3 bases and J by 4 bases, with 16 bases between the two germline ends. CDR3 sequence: CASSFLGRGNGNTIYF. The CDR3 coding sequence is TGTGCCAGCAGTTTTCTAGGCAGGGGTAACGGAAACACCATATATTTT.

CDR3 loop: CATSDHGTVYEQYF. CDR3 coding DNA: TGTGCCACCAGTGACCACGGGACAGTCTACGAGCAGTACTTC. The chain recombines TRBV24-1 with TRBJ2-7, with 7 bases fitting TRBD1. The CDR3 has 14 amino acids. From germline, CDR1 is KGHDR and CDR2 SFDVKD. Trimming took 4 bases from V and 3 from J; bases not matched to a gene: 5.

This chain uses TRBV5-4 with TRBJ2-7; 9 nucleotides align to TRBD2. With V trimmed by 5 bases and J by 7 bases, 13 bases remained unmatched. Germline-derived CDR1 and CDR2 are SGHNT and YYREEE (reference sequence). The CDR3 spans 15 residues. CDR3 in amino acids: CASRLQSSGTDEQYF. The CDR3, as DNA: TGTGCCAGCAGGCTCCAATCTAGCGGGACTGATGAGCAGTACTTC. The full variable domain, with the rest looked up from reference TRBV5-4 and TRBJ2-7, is ETGVTQSPTHLIKTRGQQVTLRCSSQSGHNTVSWYQQALGQGPQFIFQYYREEENGRGNFPPRFSGLQFPNYSSELNVNALELDDSALYLCASRLQSSGTDEQYFGPGTRLTVT.